Presented here are 29 T cell receptor beta chains from one specimen sequenced in a study of CD8+ T cells in alopecia areata. The sorting of pooled cutaneous lymph node cells relied on CD4, CD8alpha, NKG2D, NKG2ACE and other markers. Following extraction, RNA underwent reverse transcription to cDNA, which served as the sequencing template. The method was immunoSEQ multiplex PCR; TCRdb's version includes in-frame clones alone and lacks a portion of them. This table holds about 270,000 clones with no singletons; the top ten claim roughly 1.2%. Sequenced input: CD4+ T cells sorted from a lymph node. All receptors derive from a C3H/HeJ mouse with alopecia areata. This line is of MHC haplotype H2-k.

This clone was seen a few times. Here the gene names and germline are mouse. The CDR3 protein is CASGDALGGWQDTQYF. Incomplete CDR3 DNA: TGTGCCAGCGGTGATGCCCTGGGGGGTTGGCAAGAC. This chain connects TRBV13-2 to TRBJ2-5; 8 bases match TRBD2. With the read ending 4 residues before the CDR3 end, the germline J gene is used to fill in that end. The CDR3 spans 16 residues. Germline trimming cut 0 bases from V and 3 bases from J; bases unmatched to any gene: 6. Germline assignment: CDR1 NNHNN and CDR2 SYGAGS (reference sequence).

This clone was detected a few times. Each gene name is a mouse one. Distinct nucleotide sequences in the sample also encode this CDR3. The CDR3 is CTCSAGTENTLYF. CDR3 bases read: TGCACCTGCAGTGCCGGGACAGAAAAC. This chain uses TRBV1 with TRBJ2-4; 7 bases are shared with TRBD1. The read terminates 4 residues before the CDR3 end, so the remaining end is supplied by the germline J gene. CDR1 is NSQYPW, CDR2 LRSPGD, per germline (reference sequence). The CDR3 spans 13 residues.

Points on this clone: Each gene name is a mouse one. The read stops 4 residues short of the end of the CDR3; the missing end is completed from the germline J gene. The chain couples TRBV14 to TRBJ2-5, with 10 positions matching TRBD1. The CDR3 is 14 residues long. The germline CDR1 and CDR2 sequences are SGHDT and FRDEAV. The part of the CDR3 DNA that was read is TGTGCCAGCAGAACCGGGACAGGGGTGGAC. Translated, it gives CASRTGTGVD. The CDR3 reads in full as CASRTGTGVDTQYF.

This clone showed up just a few times. Mouse germline and gene names are used. The missing CDR3 end, 4 residues past where the read stops, is filled in from the germline J gene. This chain uses TRBV14 with TRBJ2-5; 11 bases map to TRBD2. The CDR3 runs to 15 residues. From germline, CDR1 is SGHDT and CDR2 FRDEAV. With 2 bases clipped from V and 2 bases from J, the junction kept 1 base outside the gene matches. The CDR3 here is CASSLGTGGQDTQYF. CDR3 bases read: TGTGCCAGCAGTTTGGGGACTGGGGGCCAAGAC.

In regard to this clone: Gene names are the mouse ones. With the read ending 4 residues before the CDR3 end, the germline J gene is used to fill in that end. Other DNA sequences in this sample translate to the same CDR3. This chain uses TRBV13-1 with TRBJ1-1; a weak D match, TRBD1 (6 bases). V dropped 3 bases and J dropped 1 base, with 7 bases sitting between them. The CDR3 covers 13 residues. CDR1 is NSHNY, CDR2 SYGAGN, per germline. The CDR3 sequence is CASSVDRNTEVFF. Partial CDR3 DNA: TGTGCCAGCAGTGTGGACAGAAACACA.

This clone has a handful of counts. Genes here carry mouse names. CDR3 DNA, as far as it was read: TGCACCTGCAGTGCAGGGGGGGCGCATAGTCAAAAC. Protein product: CTCSAGGAHSQN. The whole CDR3 is CTCSAGGAHSQNTLYF. J is TRBJ2-4 and V is TRBV1; maybe TRBD2 (7 bases). The sequence runs out 4 residues before the end of the CDR3; the remainder is reconstructed from the germline J gene. CDR3 size: 16 residues. Trimming cost V 1 base and J 0 bases, with 11 bases left between them. Per germline, CDR1 NSQYPW and CDR2 LRSPGD (reference sequence).

This clone has a handful of counts. Gene names and germline refer to mouse. The sequenced CDR3 bases are TGTGCCGGGACAAGCTCC. Translating it yields CAGTSS. The full-length CDR3 reads as CAGTSSDYTF. The chain recombines TRBV31 with TRBJ1-2, with a tentative D call TRBD1 (6 bases). The observed sequence ends 4 residues before the CDR3 terminus, with the missing tail filled in from the germline J gene. The V gene's germline CDR1 is GKSSPN and CDR2 SITVG. This CDR3 region has 10 residues. Trimming removed 8 bases at V and 4 bases at J, with 8 bases between.

Worth noting for this clone: The germline and genes are mouse ones. The sequenced CDR3 bases are TGTGCCAGCAGTTCCGGGACAAATAGTGCAGAA. Residues: CASSSGTNSAE. The whole CDR3 protein reads CASSSGTNSAETLYF. This rearrangement joins TRBV19 to TRBJ2-3; TRBD1 is a possible D gene (6 bases). The read halts 4 residues ahead of the CDR3 end, with the missing end drawn from the germline J gene. From germline, CDR1 is FNHDT and CDR2 SITEND (reference sequence). The CDR3 loop spans 15 amino acids. With 4 bases removed from V and 0 bases from J, the gap between germline ends came to 12 bases.

A note on this clone: The genes are named according to mouse. The CDR3 end falls 4 residues outside the read, so it is completed with the germline J gene. The chain uses TRBV13-3 and TRBJ2-5; D may be TRBD2 (6 bases). Germline values: CDR1 NNHDY, CDR2 SYVADS. CDR3 length equals 14 residues. The DNA read from the CDR3 is TGTGCCAGCAGTGATGCATCTGGGGTGGAC. Its translation is CASSDASGVD. The entire CDR3 is CASSDASGVDTQYF.

With respect to this clone: Germline and genes: mouse. CDR3 DNA (partial): TGTGCCAGCAGTAAGGGGCAGGGGAGCAACACA. Its protein is CASSKGQGSNT. Given in full, the CDR3 is CASSKGQGSNTEVFF. The chain couples TRBV19 to TRBJ1-1; a weak D match, TRBD1 (6 bases). The read ends 4 residues early relative to the CDR3; the germline J gene fills the gap. From germline, CDR1 is FNHDT and CDR2 SITEND (reference sequence). The CDR3 contains 15 residues. The ends were cut back, 3 bases at V and 2 bases at J, with 14 bases in the middle.

This clone was seen a handful of times. These gene names are mouse names. The CDR3 goes on 4 residues after the read ends, and that part is filled in from the germline J gene. The sample contains more than one DNA sequence encoding this CDR3. This chain joins TRBV13-3 and TRBJ2-5; 7 bases fit TRBD1. This CDR3 is 14 amino acids long. The germline V gene encodes CDR1 NNHDY and CDR2 SYVADS. The V and J ends lost 0 bases and 3 bases, in that order; junction bases with no gene match: 1. CDR3 sequence reads: CASSDAGQQDTQYF. The sequenced CDR3 bases are TGTGCCAGCAGTGATGCGGGACAGCAAGAC.

With respect to this clone: Gene names and germline refer to mouse. Sequencing ends 4 residues short of the CDR3 end; the germline J gene provides the rest. The chain couples TRBV13-3 to TRBJ2-3, with 9 bases lining up with TRBD2. V shed 5 bases, J shed 1 base, and the junction held 2 bases outside the gene matches. There are 14 residues in the CDR3. Per germline, CDR1 NNHDY and CDR2 SYVADS. This chain's CDR3 is CASSWGGGAETLYF. CDR3 bases read: TGTGCCAGCAGCTGGGGGGGAGGTGCAGAA.

With respect to this clone: Germline and genes: mouse. Sequencing ends 4 residues short of the CDR3 end; the germline J gene provides the rest. The sample has other DNA sequences that encode this CDR3 too. This sequence joins TRBV13-1 and TRBJ2-5; 8 bases fit TRBD2. The CDR3 is 14 residues long. Unmatched junction bases numbered 0, after V lost 0 bases and J lost 3 bases. Per the germline V gene, CDR1 is NSHNY and CDR2 is SYGAGN. The CDR3 DNA, read in part, is TGTGCCAGCAGTGATGACTGGGGGCAAGAC. It translates to CASSDDWGQD. In full, the CDR3 is CASSDDWGQDTQYF.

This clone was seen a handful of times. The genes and germline here are from mouse. At the DNA level, this CDR3 is encoded by other sequences in the same sample as well. The CDR3 sequence is CTCSAVTGNYAEQFF. The part of the CDR3 DNA that was read is TGCACCTGCAGTGCAGTCACTGGGAACTATGCT. This chain links TRBV1 with TRBJ2-1; tentatively, D is TRBD2 (6 bases). The read is 4 residues too short to cover the CDR3 end, so that end is filled in from the germline J gene. In germline, CDR1 is NSQYPW, CDR2 LRSPGD (reference sequence). V was cut by 1 base and J by 1 base, with 8 bases left in between. This CDR3 region has 15 residues.

This clone was detected a few times. The listed genes are named as in mouse. The CDR3 is cut off 4 residues early in the read; its end comes from the germline J gene. This sequence joins TRBV19 and TRBJ2-4; 10 bases are a match to TRBD2. V gave up 1 base and J gave up 2 bases; unmatched junction bases: 4. CDR1 is FNHDT, CDR2 SITEND, per germline (reference sequence). The CDR3 is 16 amino acids. The CDR3 DNA, read in part, is TGTGCCAGCAGTATAAGACTGGGGGGCCCTCAAAAC. Encoded protein: CASSIRLGGPQN. The full CDR3 is CASSIRLGGPQNTLYF.

Worth noting for this clone: The listed genes are named as in mouse. The CDR3 end lies 4 residues beyond the end of the read and is filled in from the germline J gene. The chain has TRBV13-2 and TRBJ1-2; D is uncertain. This CDR3 contains 13 residues. V lost 1 base to trimming and J lost 0 bases, with 4 bases between them. Germline loops: CDR1 NNHNN, CDR2 SYGAGS (reference sequence). CDR3 DNA (partial): TGTGCCAGCGGTGATCTGTCAAACTCC. This translates into CASGDLSNS. The full-length CDR3 reads as CASGDLSNSDYTF.

With respect to this clone: Mouse gene names apply. CDR3 DNA, as far as it was read: TGTGCCTGGAGTCCGCGCAGAAACTATGCT. It translates to CAWSPRRNYA. The entire CDR3 protein is CAWSPRRNYAEQFF. This rearrangement joins TRBV31 to TRBJ2-1; D remains unclear. The missing CDR3 end, 4 residues past where the read stops, is filled in from the germline J gene. The ends were cut back, 1 base at V and 1 base at J, with 8 bases in the middle. There are 14 residues in the CDR3. CDR1 is GKSSPN, CDR2 SITVG, per germline.

There are a few counts of this clone. Mouse gene names and germline throughout. The CDR3 is cut off 4 residues early in the read; its end comes from the germline J gene. The V call is TRBV13-1, the J call TRBJ1-4; a weak D match, TRBD1 (5 bases). This CDR3 contains 13 residues. In germline, CDR1 is NSHNY, CDR2 SYGAGN. CDR3 loop: CASGDWGGERLFF. Incomplete CDR3 DNA: TGTGCCAGCGGGGACTGGGGGGGCGAA.

The table lists this clone with many counts. Gene names and germline match the mouse. The read gets to within 3 residues of the CDR3 end, and the germline J gene fills in the rest. The chain couples TRBV19 to TRBJ1-6, with 7 bases lining up with TRBD1. TRBJ1-6 is known as an ORF, though its function is uncertain. V lost 4 bases and J lost 7; bases outside the gene matches: 5. CDR3 length: 14 residues. Looked up from germline, CDR1 is FNHDT and CDR2 is SITEND (reference sequence). CDR3: CASSPYRGNSPLYF. The CDR3 bases that were read are TGTGCCAGCAGTCCATACAGGGGAAATTCGCCC.

In this sample, this clone turned up a few times. Gene names denote mouse genes. The observed sequence ends 4 residues before the CDR3 terminus, with the missing tail filled in from the germline J gene. This rearrangement joins TRBV5 to TRBJ2-5, with a weak D call TRBD2 (5 bases). This CDR3 has 15 amino acids. Looked up from germline, CDR1 is LGHNA and CDR2 is YNLKQL (reference sequence). Trimming removed 0 bases at V and 3 bases at J, with 10 bases between. The part of the CDR3 DNA that was read is TGTGCCAGCAGCCAAGACTGGGAGAGACAAGAC. Translation: CASSQDWERQD. The whole CDR3 reads CASSQDWERQDTQYF.

This clone was observed a few times. The genes are named according to mouse. Coverage ceases 4 residues before the CDR3 finishes, and the germline J gene fills in the end. The V call is TRBV19, the J call TRBJ2-3; 9 bases are a match to TRBD1. CDR3 length: 16 residues. Germline V gene lookup returns CDR1 FNHDT and CDR2 SITEND (reference sequence). The chain's CDR3 is CASSIASTGGLETLYF. The DNA read from the CDR3 is TGTGCCAGCAGTATAGCTAGCACAGGGGGCTTAGAA.

In the case of this clone: Genes here carry mouse names. The read comes to an end 4 residues before the CDR3 does, leaving the germline J gene to fill in the end. In the same sample, other DNA sequences code for this CDR3. The rearrangement links TRBV13-1 to TRBJ2-3; maybe TRBD1 (5 bases). Trimming cost V 0 bases and J 0 bases, with 8 bases left between them. The CDR3 is made up of 15 amino acids. Germline values: CDR1 NSHNY, CDR2 SYGAGN. The covered CDR3 bases are TGTGCCAGCAGTGATGCCGACAGTAGTGCAGAA. Translation gives CASSDADSSAE. The whole CDR3 protein is CASSDADSSAETLYF.

About this clone: Gene names and germline refer to mouse. The read halts 4 residues ahead of the CDR3 end, with the missing end drawn from the germline J gene. Other DNA sequences in the same sample also yield this CDR3. J is TRBJ1-2 and V is TRBV13-2, with 8 bases lining up with TRBD1. The CDR3 contains 14 residues. Germline assignment: CDR1 NNHNN and CDR2 SYGAGS (reference sequence). V lost 5 bases, J lost 0 bases, and 3 bases stayed unmatched. CDR3 sequence reads: CASGVQGANSDYTF. The covered CDR3 bases are TGTGCCAGCGGGGTACAGGGGGCAAACTCC.

This clone was found a few times. Any gene name here is a mouse gene name. The read stops 4 residues short of the end of the CDR3; the missing end is completed from the germline J gene. The sample contains more than one DNA sequence encoding this CDR3. V is TRBV13-1 and J is TRBJ1-2; D possibly corresponds to TRBD1 (5 bases). CDR1 and CDR2 from the germline V gene are NSHNY and SYGAGN. Between the trimmed V and J ends, which lost 2 bases and 0 bases, there was a span of 8 bases. The CDR3 spans 14 residues. CDR3: CASSEGHANSDYTF. The covered CDR3 bases are TGTGCCAGCAGTGAAGGACACGCAAACTCC.

This clone was detected a few times. Gene labels here are mouse ones. The read terminates 4 residues before the CDR3 end, so the remaining end is supplied by the germline J gene. The sample contains more than one DNA sequence encoding this CDR3. The chain is built from TRBV13-1 and TRBJ2-1, with 10 bases identical to TRBD2. V lost 5 bases and J lost 6; bases outside the gene matches: 2. The CDR3 contains 13 residues. Germline V CDR1 and CDR2: NSHNY, SYGAGN. CDR3 amino acids: CASSGTGAAEQFF. The CDR3 bases that were read are TGTGCCAGCAGCGGGACTGGGGCTGCT.

In its sample, this clone was seen a few times. Genes and germline are mouse. From the germline J gene comes the end of the CDR3, since the read stops 4 residues before it. The rearrangement links TRBV19 to TRBJ2-3; D is possibly TRBD1 (5 bases). Germline V CDR1 and CDR2: FNHDT, SITEND (reference sequence). The CDR3 covers 14 residues. V dropped 5 bases and J dropped 0 bases, with 10 bases sitting between them. This chain's CDR3 is CASRTEPSAETLYF. CDR3 bases read: TGTGCCAGCAGGACAGAGCCTAGTGCAGAA.

As for this clone: The listed genes are named as in mouse. The CDR3: CASSSGYEQYF. CDR3 bases read: TGTGCCAGCAGTTCAGGATAT. The V call is TRBV19, the J call TRBJ2-7; no reliable D call. The CDR3 goes on 4 residues after the read ends, and that part is filled in from the germline J gene. CDR3 length: 11 amino acids. In germline, CDR1 is FNHDT, CDR2 SITEND (reference sequence).

This clone was seen more than once but under ten times. Here the gene names and germline are mouse. The CDR3 end lies 4 residues beyond the end of the read and is filled in from the germline J gene. The rearrangement joins TRBV1 to TRBJ2-2; 10 bases map to TRBD2. The junction had 4 bases not matched to a gene; V was cut back by 0 bases and J by 0 bases. CDR1 is NSQYPW, CDR2 LRSPGD, per germline (reference sequence). CDR3 size: 18 residues. CDR3 sequence: CTCSADRDWGSNTGQLYF. The CDR3 DNA, read in part, is TGCACCTGCAGTGCAGATCGGGACTGGGGTTCAAACACCGGG.

This clone was picked up a small number of times. Genes and germline come from the mouse. From the germline J gene comes the end of the CDR3, since the read stops 4 residues before it. The chain has TRBV5 and TRBJ2-2; 11 positions match TRBD2. The CDR3 has 16 amino acids. CDR1 is LGHNA, CDR2 YNLKQL, per germline (reference sequence). The V segment lost 4 bases and the J segment 4 bases; nucleotides outside the gene matches: 5. CDR3 amino acids: CASSPDWGEATGQLYF. Incomplete CDR3 DNA: TGTGCCAGCAGCCCGGACTGGGGGGAGGCCACCGGG.